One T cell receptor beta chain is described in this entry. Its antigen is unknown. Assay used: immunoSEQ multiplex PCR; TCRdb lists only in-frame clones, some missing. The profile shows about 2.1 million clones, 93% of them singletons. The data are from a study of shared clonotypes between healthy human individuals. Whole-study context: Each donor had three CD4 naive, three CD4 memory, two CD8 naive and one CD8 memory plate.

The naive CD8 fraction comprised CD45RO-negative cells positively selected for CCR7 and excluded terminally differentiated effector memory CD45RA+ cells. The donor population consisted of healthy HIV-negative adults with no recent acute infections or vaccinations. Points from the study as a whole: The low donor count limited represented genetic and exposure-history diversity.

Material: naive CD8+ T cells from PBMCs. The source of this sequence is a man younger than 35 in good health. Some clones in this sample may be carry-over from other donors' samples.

For the CDR3, the DNA is TGTGCCAGCAGCTTAGAAGCGGGACCCTACAATGAGCAGTTCTTC. The encoded protein is CASSLEAGPYNEQFF. The V gene is TRBV7-6, the J gene TRBJ2-1; 7 bases map to TRBD2. Germline trimming cut 1 base from V and 2 bases from J; bases unmatched to any gene: 2. Germline CDR1 reads SGHVS; CDR2 reads FNYEAQ. The CDR3 covers 15 residues.